Below are 14 T cell receptor beta chains sequenced from a single sample in a study of CD4 T cells in relation to SARS-CoV-2 and coronaviruses. The unexposed donors gave CD4+ T cells in about 2011-2019, prior to COVID-19. Produced via immunoSEQ multiplex PCR; TCRdb's table is partial and in-frame only. The sample yields some 64,000 clones, 85% to 95% seen once. Sequencing input: naive CD4+ T cells from PBMCs. Subset defined: naive CD4+ T cells isolated by negative enrichment. The receptor set was obtained from a human donor in good health.

The V gene is TRBV5-6, the J gene TRBJ2-7; tentative D call: TRBD2 (7 bases). This CDR3 comprises 15 residues. CDR1 SGHDT and CDR2 YYEEEE come from the germline V gene. V lost 1 base, J lost 1 base, and 12 bases lay in between. In nucleotides, the CDR3 is TGTGCCAGCAGCTTGTTAAAGGGGGGGTCCTACGAGCAGTACTTC. Protein product: CASSLLKGGSYEQYF.

V gene TRBV7-3 combines with J gene TRBJ2-3; a possible D gene is TRBD2 (5 bases). The V gene's germline CDR1 is SGHTA and CDR2 FQGTGA. CDR3 length: 16 amino acids. V lost 3 bases and J lost 0, with 13 bases in between. The CDR3 region has the DNA TGTGCCAGCAGCTTGGGCCCTAGCAGAAGCACAGATACGCAGTATTTT. It translates to CASSLGPSRSTDTQYF.

The chain recombines TRBV28 with TRBJ2-1; 10 bases agree with TRBD1. The germline gives CDR1 MDHEN, CDR2 SYDVKM. This CDR3 has 15 amino acids. V gave up 6 bases and J gave up 7 bases; unmatched junction bases: 9. The CDR3 spells CASSHGGTGVNEQFF. The CDR3 DNA is TGTGCCAGCAGCCATGGGGGGACAGGGGTGAATGAGCAGTTCTTC. Full variable domain (missing parts from reference TRBV28 and TRBJ2-1): DVKVTQSSRYLVKRTGEKVFLECVQDMDHENMFWYRQDPGLGLRLIYFSYDVKMKEKGDIPEGYSVSREKKERFSLILESASTNQTSMYLCASSHGGTGVNEQFFGPGTRLTVL.

In its sample, this clone was seen once. The chain uses TRBV27 and TRBJ1-5; a possible D gene is TRBD1 (6 bases). Germline V gene sequence: CDR1 MNHEY, CDR2 SMNVEV (reference sequence). The CDR3 covers 15 residues. The V and J ends lost 3 bases and 7 bases respectively, with 16 bases between them. The CDR3 coding sequence is TGTGCCAGCAGTTTTGGAGGGGGACGAGGGCAGCCCCAGCATTTT. Translated: CASSFGGGRGQPQHF.

The V call is TRBV27, the J call TRBJ1-6; D might be TRBD1 (6 bases). The germline gives CDR1 MNHEY, CDR2 SMNVEV (reference sequence). Trimming removed 6 bases at V and 5 bases at J, with 11 bases between. The CDR3 runs to 14 residues. The CDR3 spells CASRPDRNNSPLHF. The CDR3 region has the DNA TGTGCCAGCAGACCCGACAGGAATAATTCACCCCTCCACTTT.

The chain combines TRBV28 with TRBJ1-2; TRBD1 matches 7 bases. This CDR3 has 14 residues. CDR1 is MDHEN, CDR2 SYDVKM, per germline. V lost 5 bases, J lost 2 bases, and 5 bases stayed unmatched. The CDR3 sequence: CASSARDSNYGYTF. The CDR3, as DNA: TGTGCCAGCAGTGCCCGGGACAGCAACTATGGCTACACCTTC.

The J gene is TRBJ1-4, the V gene TRBV18; D gene uncertain. The CDR3 is made up of 14 amino acids. V lost 8 bases and J 0 bases, leaving 10 bases between the germline ends. Germline CDR1 KGHSH, CDR2 LQKENI. The CDR3 region is CASRDAATNEKLFF. CDR3 DNA: TGTGCCAGCCGCGACGCTGCAACTAATGAAAAACTGTTTTTT.

The genes are TRBV19 and TRBJ2-7; D could derive from TRBD1 or TRBD2 (5 bases each). Germline V CDR1 and CDR2: LNHDA, SQIVND (reference sequence). Trimming took off 8 bases at V and 1 base at J, with 12 bases between the two ends. The CDR3 covers 13 residues. The CDR3 sequence is CASGPGRSYEQYF. The CDR3 coding sequence is TGTGCCAGTGGCCCGGGACGGTCCTACGAGCAGTACTTC. The variable domain in full, with the rest retrieved from reference TRBV19 and TRBJ2-7, is DGGITQSPKYLFRKEGQNVTLSCEQNLNHDAMYWYRQDPGQGLRLIYYSQIVNDFQKGDIAEGYSVSREKKESFPLTVTSAQKNPTAFYLCASGPGRSYEQYFGPGTRLTVT.

The genes are TRBV27 and TRBJ2-5, with a weak D call TRBD2 (5 bases). The V gene lost 2 bases and the J gene lost 1 base, with 17 bases spanning the gap. The CDR3 length is 17 residues. CDR1 is MNHEY and CDR2 is SMNVEV in the germline V gene (reference sequence). The CDR3 sequence is CASSLTRGLGSQETQYF. CDR3 sequence (DNA): TGTGCCAGCAGTTTAACCCGCGGACTGGGCAGCCAAGAGACCCAGTACTTC.

The chain carries TRBV2 and TRBJ1-2; 10 nucleotides line up with TRBD1. Per germline, CDR1 SNHLY and CDR2 FYNNEI. This CDR3 has 15 residues. Unmatched junction bases numbered 10, after V lost 5 bases and J lost 7 bases. For the CDR3, the DNA is TGTGCCAGCAGTTTGACGACAGGGGGCGGTTCTGGCTACACCTTC. It encodes CASSLTTGGGSGYTF.

Here the CDR3 DNA reads TGTGCCAGCAGCGTCCTAGCGGAGTCCTACAATGAGCAGTTCTTC. Translation gives CASSVLAESYNEQFF. This chain links TRBV9 with TRBJ2-1, with 7 nucleotides matching TRBD2. Trimming at V came to 2 bases and at J to 1 base, leaving 3 bases not matched to a gene. CDR3 length equals 15 residues. The germline V gene encodes CDR1 SGDLS and CDR2 YYNGEE.

The chain employs TRBV2 and TRBJ2-2, with D maybe TRBD2 (5 bases). This CDR3 is 17 amino acids long. The germline CDR1 and CDR2 sequences are SNHLY and FYNNEI. V was cut by 4 bases and J by 1 base, with 16 bases left in between. The CDR3 region has the DNA TGTGCCAGCAGTGGGCGCTTGTCGGACTTGAACACCGGGGAGCTGTTTTTT. It is translated as CASSGRLSDLNTGELFF.

V is TRBV7-6 and J is TRBJ2-2; 8 bases are a match to TRBD2. Germline V gives CDR1 SGHVS, CDR2 FNYEAQ. The J segment lost 4 bases and the V segment lost 5 bases, leaving 9 bases of the junction unmatched. CDR3 length: 16 residues. The chain's CDR3 is CASSLGTSRGTGELFF. CDR3 DNA sequence: TGTGCCAGCAGCCTCGGGACTAGTAGGGGCACCGGGGAGCTGTTTTTT.

This sequence joins TRBV29-1 and TRBJ2-5; the D call may be TRBD1 or TRBD2 (6 bases each). This CDR3 is 13 amino acids long. Between the trimmed V and J ends, which lost 7 bases and 4 bases, there was a span of 16 bases. In germline, CDR1 is SQVTM, CDR2 ANQGSEA. CDR3 in DNA: TGCAGCGGGGGGGCAGGAATAGGAGAGACCCAGTACTTC. This codes for CSGGAGIGETQYF.